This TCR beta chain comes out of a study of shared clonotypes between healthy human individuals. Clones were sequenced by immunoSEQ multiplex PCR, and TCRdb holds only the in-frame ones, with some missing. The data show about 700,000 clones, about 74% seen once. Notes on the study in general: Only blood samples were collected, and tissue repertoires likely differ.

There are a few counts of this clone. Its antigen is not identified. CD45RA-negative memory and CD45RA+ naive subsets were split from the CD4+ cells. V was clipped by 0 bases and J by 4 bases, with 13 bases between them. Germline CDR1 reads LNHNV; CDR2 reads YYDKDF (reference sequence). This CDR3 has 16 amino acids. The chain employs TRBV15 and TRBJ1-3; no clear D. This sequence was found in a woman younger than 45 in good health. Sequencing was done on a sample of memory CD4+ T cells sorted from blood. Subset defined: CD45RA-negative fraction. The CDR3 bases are TGTGCCACCAGCAGAGATTTCCCCAGCTCCGGAAACACCATATATTTT. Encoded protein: CATSRDFPSSGNTIYF.